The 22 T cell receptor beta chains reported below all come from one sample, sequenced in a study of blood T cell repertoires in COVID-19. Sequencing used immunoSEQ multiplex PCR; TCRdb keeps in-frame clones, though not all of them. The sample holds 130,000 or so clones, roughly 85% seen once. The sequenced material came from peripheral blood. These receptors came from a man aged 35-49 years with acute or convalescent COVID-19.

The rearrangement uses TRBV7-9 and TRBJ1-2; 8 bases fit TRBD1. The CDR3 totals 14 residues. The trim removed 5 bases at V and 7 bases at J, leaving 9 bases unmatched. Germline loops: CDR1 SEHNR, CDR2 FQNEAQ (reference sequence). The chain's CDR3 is CASSQPDRDGGYTF. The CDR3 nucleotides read TGTGCCAGCAGCCAACCGGACAGGGACGGTGGCTACACCTTC.

CDR3 residues: CAWMRAGGHNEQFF. The CDR3 coding sequence is TGTGCCTGGATGAGAGCGGGGGGCCACAATGAGCAGTTCTTC. The chain recombines TRBV30 with TRBJ2-1, with 9 bases that match TRBD2. Germline V gene data show CDR1 as GTSNPN and CDR2 as SVGIG (reference sequence). CDR3 size: 14 residues. J gave up 5 bases and V 4 bases, and 6 bases lay outside the gene matches.

This CDR3 is CASSDISSGANVLTF. In DNA, the CDR3 is TGCGCCAGCAGTGATATCAGCTCTGGGGCCAACGTCCTGACTTTC. This chain links TRBV10-1 with TRBJ2-6; D remains unclear. The germline V gene has CDR1 WNHNN and CDR2 SYGVQD (reference sequence). V was clipped by 3 bases and J by 0 bases, with 6 bases between them. The CDR3 spans 15 residues.

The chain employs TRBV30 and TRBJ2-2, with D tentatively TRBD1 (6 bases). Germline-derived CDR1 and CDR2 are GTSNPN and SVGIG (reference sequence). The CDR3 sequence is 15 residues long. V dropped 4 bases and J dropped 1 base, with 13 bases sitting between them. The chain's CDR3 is CAWNPGTMNTGELFF. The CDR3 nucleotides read TGTGCCTGGAATCCCGGGACAATGAACACCGGGGAGCTGTTTTTT.

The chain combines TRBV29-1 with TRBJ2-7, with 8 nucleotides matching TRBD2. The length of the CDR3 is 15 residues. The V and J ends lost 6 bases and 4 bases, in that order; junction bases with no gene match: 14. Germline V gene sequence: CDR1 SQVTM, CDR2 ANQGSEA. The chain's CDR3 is CSVGSPGLVSYEQYF. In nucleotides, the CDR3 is TGCAGCGTAGGTTCCCCGGGACTAGTGTCGTACGAGCAGTACTTC.

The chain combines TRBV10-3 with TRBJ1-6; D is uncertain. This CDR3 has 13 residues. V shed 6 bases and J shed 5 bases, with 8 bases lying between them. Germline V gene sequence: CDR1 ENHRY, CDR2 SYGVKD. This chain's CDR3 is CAIRAEDNSPLHF. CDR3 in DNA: TGTGCCATCAGAGCGGAAGATAATTCACCCCTCCACTTT.

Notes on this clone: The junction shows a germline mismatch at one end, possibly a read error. CDR3: CANSLMMLGLRGEQYF. Written as DNA, the CDR3 is TGTGCCAACAGCTTAATGATGCTGGGGCTAAGGGGCGAGCAGTACTTC. The chain carries TRBV7-8 and TRBJ2-7, with a possible D match to TRBD1 (5 bases). Germline V gene lookup returns CDR1 SGHVS and CDR2 FQNEAQ. CDR3 length equals 16 residues.

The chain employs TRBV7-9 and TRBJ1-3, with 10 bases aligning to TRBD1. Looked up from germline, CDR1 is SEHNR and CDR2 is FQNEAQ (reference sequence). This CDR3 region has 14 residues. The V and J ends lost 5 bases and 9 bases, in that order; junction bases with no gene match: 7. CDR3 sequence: CASSEGQGYSTIYF. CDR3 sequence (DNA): TGTGCCAGCAGCGAGGGACAGGGGTATTCCACCATATATTTT. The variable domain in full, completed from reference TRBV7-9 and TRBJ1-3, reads DTGVSQNPRHKITKRGQNVTFRCDPISEHNRLYWYRQTLGQGPEFLTYFQNEAQLEKSRLLSDRFSAERPKGSFSTLEIQRTEQGDSAMYLCASSEGQGYSTIYFGEGSWLTVV.

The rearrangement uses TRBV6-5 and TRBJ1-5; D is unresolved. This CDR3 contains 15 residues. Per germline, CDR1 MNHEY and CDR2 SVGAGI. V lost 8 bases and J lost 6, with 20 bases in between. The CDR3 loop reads CASGMLTEGSQPQHF. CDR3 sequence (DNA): TGTGCCAGCGGAATGCTGACCGAGGGAAGTCAGCCCCAGCATTTT.

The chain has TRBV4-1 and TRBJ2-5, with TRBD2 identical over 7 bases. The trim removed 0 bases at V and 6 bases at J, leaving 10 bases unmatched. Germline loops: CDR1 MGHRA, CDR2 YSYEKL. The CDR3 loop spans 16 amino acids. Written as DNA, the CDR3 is TGCGCCAGCAGCCAAGATCTAGCGGCCAATGTTAAGACCCAGTACTTC. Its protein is CASSQDLAANVKTQYF.

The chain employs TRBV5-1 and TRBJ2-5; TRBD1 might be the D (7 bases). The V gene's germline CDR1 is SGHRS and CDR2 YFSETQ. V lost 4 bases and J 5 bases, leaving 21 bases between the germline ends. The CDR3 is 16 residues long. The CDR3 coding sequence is TGCGCCAGCAGCCCCCAAGGCGGGGACAGACGGGAGACCCAGTACTTC. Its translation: CASSPQGGDRRETQYF.

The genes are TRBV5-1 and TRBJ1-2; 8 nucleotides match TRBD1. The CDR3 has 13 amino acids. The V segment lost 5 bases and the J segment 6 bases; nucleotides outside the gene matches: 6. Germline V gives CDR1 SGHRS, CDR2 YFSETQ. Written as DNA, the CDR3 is TGCGCCAGCAGACTTGGACAGGGCGATGGCTACACCTTC. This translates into CASRLGQGDGYTF.

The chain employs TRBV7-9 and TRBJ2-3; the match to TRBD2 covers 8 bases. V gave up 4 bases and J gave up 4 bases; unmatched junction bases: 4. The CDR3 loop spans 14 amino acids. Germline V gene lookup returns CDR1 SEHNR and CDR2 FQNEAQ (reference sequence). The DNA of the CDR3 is TGTGCCAGCAGCTCCAGCGGGAGCGCAGATACGCAGTATTTT. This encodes CASSSSGSADTQYF.

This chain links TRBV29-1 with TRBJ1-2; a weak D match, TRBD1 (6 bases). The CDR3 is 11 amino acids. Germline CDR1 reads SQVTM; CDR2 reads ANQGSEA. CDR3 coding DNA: TGCATCGGACAGACGTTATATGGCTACACCTTC. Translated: CIGQTLYGYTF. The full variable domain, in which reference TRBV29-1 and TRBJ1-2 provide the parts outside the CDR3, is SAVISQKPSRDICQRGTSLTIQCQVDSQVTMMFWYRQQPGQSLTLIATANQGSEATYESGFVIDKFPISRPNLTFSTLTVSNMSPEDSSIYLCIGQTLYGYTFGSGTRLTVV.

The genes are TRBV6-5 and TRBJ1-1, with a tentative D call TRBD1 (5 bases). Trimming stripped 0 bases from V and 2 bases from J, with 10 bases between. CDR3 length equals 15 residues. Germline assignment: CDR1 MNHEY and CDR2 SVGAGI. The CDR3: CASSYSGRGNTEAFF. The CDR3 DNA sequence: TGTGCCAGCAGTTACTCGGGGAGGGGTAACACTGAAGCTTTCTTT.

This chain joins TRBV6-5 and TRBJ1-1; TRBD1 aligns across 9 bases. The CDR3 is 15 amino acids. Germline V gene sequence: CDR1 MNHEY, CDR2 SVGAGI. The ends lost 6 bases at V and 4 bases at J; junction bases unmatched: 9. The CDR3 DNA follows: TGTGCCAGCAGGCAGATAGACAGGGGGGGCACTGAAGCTTTCTTT. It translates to CASRQIDRGGTEAFF.

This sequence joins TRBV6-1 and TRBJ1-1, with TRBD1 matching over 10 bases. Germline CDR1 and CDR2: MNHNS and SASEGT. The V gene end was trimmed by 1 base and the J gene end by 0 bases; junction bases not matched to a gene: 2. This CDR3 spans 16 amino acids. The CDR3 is CASSEGQGALNTEAFF. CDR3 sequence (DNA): TGTGCCAGCAGTGAAGGACAGGGGGCTCTGAACACTGAAGCTTTCTTT.

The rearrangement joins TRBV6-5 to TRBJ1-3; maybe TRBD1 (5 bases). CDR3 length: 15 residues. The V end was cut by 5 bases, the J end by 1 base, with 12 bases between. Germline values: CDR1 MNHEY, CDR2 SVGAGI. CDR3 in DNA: TGTGCCAGCAGTCCGGCGGGGCTTTCTGGAAACACCATATATTTT. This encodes CASSPAGLSGNTIYF.

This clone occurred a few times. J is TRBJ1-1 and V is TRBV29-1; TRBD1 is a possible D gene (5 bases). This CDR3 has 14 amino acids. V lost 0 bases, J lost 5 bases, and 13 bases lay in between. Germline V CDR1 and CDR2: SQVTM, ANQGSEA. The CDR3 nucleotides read TGCAGCGTTGAAGAGGCAAACTCAGGGACTGAAGCTTTCTTT. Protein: CSVEEANSGTEAFF.

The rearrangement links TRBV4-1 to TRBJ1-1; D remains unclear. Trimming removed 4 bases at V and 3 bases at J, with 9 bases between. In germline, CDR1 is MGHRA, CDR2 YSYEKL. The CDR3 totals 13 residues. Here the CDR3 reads CASSPGPDTEAFF. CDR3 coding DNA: TGCGCCAGCAGCCCTGGGCCCGACACTGAAGCTTTCTTT.

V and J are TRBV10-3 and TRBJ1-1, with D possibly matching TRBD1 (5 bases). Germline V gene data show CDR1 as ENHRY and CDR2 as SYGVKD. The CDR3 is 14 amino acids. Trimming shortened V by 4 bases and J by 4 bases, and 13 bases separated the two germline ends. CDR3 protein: CAISGRGASTEAFF. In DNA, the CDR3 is TGTGCCATCAGTGGTAGGGGCGCTAGCACTGAAGCTTTCTTT.

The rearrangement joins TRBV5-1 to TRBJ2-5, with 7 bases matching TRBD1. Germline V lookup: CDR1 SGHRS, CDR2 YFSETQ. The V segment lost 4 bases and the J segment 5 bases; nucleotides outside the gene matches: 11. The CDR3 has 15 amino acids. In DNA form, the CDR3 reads TGCGCCAGCAGCGGAGGACAGGTTGAGTGGGAGACCCAGTACTTC. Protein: CASSGGQVEWETQYF.